Listed below are T cell receptor beta chains from one sample, sequenced in a study of human T cells and chemical hapten exposure. TCRdb re-derived calls from the RACE reads in MiXCR, one entry per CDR3 protein. The sample lists 40,000 or so distinct CDR3 sequences; roughly 10% were seen once. The sample here was whole blood, taken in connection with sensitization to the hapten diphenylcyclopropenone (DPC). These receptors were taken from a man younger than 40 with alopecia areata. Some clones in this sample may be carry-over from other donors' samples. CDR3s include the opening cysteine and the closing phenylalanine or tryptophan. The D gene is left open where the match is weak.

v_call	d_call	cdr3_length	j_call	cdr3_aa
TRBV7-6	TRBD2	17	TRBJ2-5	CASSLAYPSGFQETQYF
TRBV7-2	-	15	TRBJ2-1	CASSLGVSSYNEQFF
TRBV12-3/TRBV12-4	-	15	TRBJ2-3	CASSFWGSSTDTQYF
TRBV6-5	TRBD1	16	TRBJ2-3	CASSWDRVWGTDTQYF
TRBV5-1	TRBD2	14	TRBJ2-5	CASQGLAGQETQYF
TRBV29-1	-	14	TRBJ2-5	CSVGRSGTQETQYF
TRBV10-3	-	18	TRBJ1-3	CAISESTGDRTAGNTIYF
TRBV11-1	-	12	TRBJ2-1	CASSQRRYEQFF
TRBV27	-	14	TRBJ1-5	CASSLAGSNQPQHF
TRBV20-1	-	12	TRBJ2-7	CSASPSSYEQYF
TRBV28	-	14	TRBJ1-1	CAIKRREMNTEAFF
TRBV29-1	-	15	TRBJ1-1	CSVEGTGGRHTEAFF
TRBV10-3	-	12	TRBJ2-6	CAIAGGANVLTF
TRBV7-2	-	14	TRBJ1-2	CASSPPGSAYGYTF
TRBV3-1	TRBD1	16	TRBJ1-5	CASSRGTAKSNQPQHF
TRBV5-1	TRBD2	14	TRBJ2-5	CASSRAGGQETQYF
TRBV9	TRBD1	15	TRBJ1-6	CASSRTGALNSPLHF
TRBV11-3	-	13	TRBJ2-1	CASSLEGLGEQFF
TRBV11-2	-	17	TRBJ2-3	CASSLDYWTSSTDTQYF
TRBV9	-	14	TRBJ2-5	CASSVSVLGETQYF
TRBV7-9	TRBD1	19	TRBJ2-4	CASSSSGTGKPEAKNIQYF
TRBV29-1	TRBD1	13	TRBJ1-1	CSVARTGGTEAFF
TRBV2	TRBD2	14	TRBJ2-7	CASRRESGDYEQYF
TRBV4-3	TRBD2	16	TRBJ2-1	CASSVGLAGSYNEQFF
TRBV12-3/TRBV12-4	-	13	TRBJ1-1	CASSFGQNTEAFF
TRBV7-2	TRBD2	16	TRBJ2-3	CASSLGSTSGGYTQYF
TRBV11-2	-	17	TRBJ2-1	CASMPGGRGAAYNEQFF
TRBV6-2/TRBV6-3	-	14	TRBJ2-4	CASSTYQGNSIQYF
TRBV29-1	TRBD1	12	TRBJ2-7	CSATGVSYEQYF
TRBV5-1	-	11	TRBJ2-1	CASSLEGEQFF
TRBV7-6	-	16	TRBJ2-3	CASSSFPRGQGDTQYF
TRBV7-3	TRBD1	14	TRBJ1-1	CASSPGTAGTEAFF
TRBV3-1	-	11	TRBJ2-5	CASSPPGTQYF
TRBV12-3/TRBV12-4	-	13	TRBJ2-7	CASSLVAASEQYF
TRBV12-3/TRBV12-4	-	13	TRBJ1-1	CASSLVTGHEAFF
TRBV6-6	TRBD1	15	TRBJ1-1	CASSYKTGGRTEAFF
TRBV28	-	11	TRBJ2-5	CASRTPETQYF
TRBV3-1	TRBD1	17	TRBJ2-6	CASSPPGQGAGANVLTF
TRBV3-1	-	14	TRBJ1-1	CASSYSFGSAEAFF
TRBV6-5	TRBD2	15	TRBJ2-2	CASSLAGRDTGELFF
TRBV9	-	15	TRBJ2-3	CASSVVARAADTQYF
TRBV11-3	TRBD1	15	TRBJ2-5	CASSLGYRDRETQYF